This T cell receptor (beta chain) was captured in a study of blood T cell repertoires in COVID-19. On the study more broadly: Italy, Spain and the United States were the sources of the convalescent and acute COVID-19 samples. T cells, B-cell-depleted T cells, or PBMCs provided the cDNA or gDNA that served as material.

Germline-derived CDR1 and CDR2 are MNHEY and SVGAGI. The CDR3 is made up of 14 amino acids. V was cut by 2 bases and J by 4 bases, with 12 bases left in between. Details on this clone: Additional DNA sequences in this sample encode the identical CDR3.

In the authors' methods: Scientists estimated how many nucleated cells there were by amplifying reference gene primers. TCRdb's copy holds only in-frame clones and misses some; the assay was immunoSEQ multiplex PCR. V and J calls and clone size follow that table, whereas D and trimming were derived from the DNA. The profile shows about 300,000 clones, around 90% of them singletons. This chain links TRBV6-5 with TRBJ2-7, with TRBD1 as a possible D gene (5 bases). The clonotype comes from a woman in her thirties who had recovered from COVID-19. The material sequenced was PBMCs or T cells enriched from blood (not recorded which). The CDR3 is CASSYGQGGYEQYF. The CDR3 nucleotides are TGTGCCAGCAGTTACGGGCAGGGCGGATACGAGCAGTACTTC.